Shown below are 8 T cell receptor beta chains from a single sample sequenced in a study of technical replicates of blood from several donors. Here immunoSEQ multiplex PCR was the method, and the copy in TCRdb shows in-frame clones only, minus some. The repertoire holds about 62,000 clones, with 70% to 90% as singletons. The sequenced sample consisted of PBMCs. All receptors derive from a human donor in good health. Some clones in this sample may be carry-over from other donors' samples.

In this sample, this clone turned up a few times. The CDR3 reads CSVEVELGYTF. The CDR3 nucleotides are TGCAGCGTTGAAGTGGAGCTTGGCTACACCTTC. The chain employs TRBV29-1 and TRBJ1-2, with no clear D. Trimming left V 1 base short and J 7 bases short, with 7 bases between. There are 11 residues in the CDR3. Looked up from germline, CDR1 is SQVTM and CDR2 is ANQGSEA.

The V call is TRBV30, the J call TRBJ2-7, with TRBD2 as a possible D gene (6 bases). Germline V lookup: CDR1 GTSNPN, CDR2 SVGIG (reference sequence). V lost 8 bases and J 0 bases, leaving 11 bases between the germline ends. The CDR3 spans 12 residues. The DNA for the CDR3 is TGTGCCGGCAAAGCGGGCTCCTACGAGCAGTACTTC. Its translation is CAGKAGSYEQYF.

The chain carries TRBV4-3 and TRBJ2-7; D call uncertain. V was cut by 3 bases and J by 0 bases, with 12 bases left in between. Germline V gives CDR1 LGHNA, CDR2 YSLEER. The CDR3 contains 15 residues. CDR3 bases: TGCGCCAGCAGCCAGTCTCTGGGCAGCTCCTACGAGCAGTACTTC. Its protein product is CASSQSLGSSYEQYF.

The V gene is TRBV10-3, the J gene TRBJ1-1; 8 nucleotides line up with TRBD1. Looked up from germline, CDR1 is ENHRY and CDR2 is SYGVKD. The V and J ends lost 3 bases and 3 bases, in that order; junction bases with no gene match: 9. The CDR3 is 16 amino acids. The CDR3 DNA follows: TGTGCCATCAGTGATACAGGGGGGACATCGGACACTGAAGCTTTCTTT. Translating gives CAISDTGGTSDTEAFF.

The chain has TRBV10-3 and TRBJ1-2; 8 positions match TRBD1. After removal of 7 bases from V and 0 bases from J, the junction contained 7 bases not matched to a gene. The CDR3 totals 15 residues. In germline, CDR1 is ENHRY, CDR2 SYGVKD. Here the CDR3 DNA reads TGTGCCATCACTCAGGGGGCTGAAGCTAACTATGGCTACACCTTC. Translating gives CAITQGAEANYGYTF.

The chain has TRBV30 and TRBJ2-1; 10 nucleotides align to TRBD2. V dropped 4 bases and J dropped 5; count of bases not matched to a gene: 2. The germline V gene encodes CDR1 GTSNPN and CDR2 SVGIG (reference sequence). The CDR3 length is 13 residues. The CDR3 nucleotides are TGTGCCTGGACTAGCGGGAGTCACAATGAGCAGTTCTTC. It codes for CAWTSGSHNEQFF.

This clone was recorded once. The J gene is TRBJ1-6, the V gene TRBV7-3; 7 bases match TRBD1. CDR1 is SGHTA and CDR2 is FQGTGA in the germline V gene. The CDR3 is 14 amino acids. Trimming removed 3 bases from V and 7 bases from J; junction bases left unmatched: 3. This CDR3 is CASSLETGNSPLHF. The DNA of the CDR3 is TGTGCCAGCAGCTTGGAGACAGGGAATTCACCCCTCCACTTT.

This clone was observed a single time. This sequence joins TRBV5-4 and TRBJ2-3; 13 bases are shared with TRBD2. The trim removed 5 bases at V and 2 bases at J, leaving 5 bases unmatched. Germline V gives CDR1 SGHNT, CDR2 YYREEE (reference sequence). The CDR3 extends over 16 amino acids. Here the CDR3 DNA reads TGTGCCAGCAGACAGGGACTAGCGGGGCTCACAGATACGCAGTATTTT. Residues: CASRQGLAGLTDTQYF. The entire variable domain, with the rest obtained from reference TRBV5-4 and TRBJ2-3, is as follows: ETGVTQSPTHLIKTRGQQVTLRCSSQSGHNTVSWYQQALGQGPQFIFQYYREEENGRGNFPPRFSGLQFPNYSSELNVNALELDDSALYLCASRQGLAGLTDTQYFGPGTRLTVL.